The sequence of this T cell receptor (beta chain) was determined in a study of ipilimumab plus nivolumab after autologous stem cell transplantation. Across the study: Typical patient got roughly 5 ipilimumab doses and seven to nine nivolumab doses (median). The DLBCL cohort had primary refractory and relapsed disease, with 18-month progression-free survival of about 86% and 29%.

Germline assignment: CDR1 ENHRY and CDR2 SYGVKD. The length of the CDR3 is 18 residues. V shed 0 bases and J shed 3 bases, with 20 bases lying between them. The repertoire was sequenced with immunoSEQ multiplex PCR; TCRdb's copy has only in-frame clones and lacks some. The sample carries about 19,000 clones, roughly four fifths recorded once. Findings and limits, study-wide: Per the authors, repertoire, Treg and microbiota data justify further study.

Through week 26, nivolumab 3 mg/kg IV was given weeks 1, 4, 7, 10, then biweekly. Note on this clone: The antigen is not known.

The TCR was taken from a male donor with diffuse large B-cell lymphoma. Material: PBMCs, obtained in a trial of ipilimumab plus nivolumab as post-transplant consolidation. This chain uses TRBV10-3 with TRBJ1-2, with D maybe TRBD1 (6 bases). Here the CDR3 DNA reads TGTGCCATCAGTGAGTCCCTCTGGACAGTAAGGGGAGACTATGGCTACACCTTC. Translating it yields CAISESLWTVRGDYGYTF.